The rows below give T cell receptor beta chains drawn from one sample of a study of blood T cell repertoires in COVID-19. TCRdb keeps only in-frame clones here, not all; method: immunoSEQ multiplex PCR. The table shows about 35,000 clones, with 83% occurring only once. Material: peripheral blood. These receptors were taken from a man in his forties or fifties with acute or convalescent COVID-19. Each CDR3 is given with its conserved first and last residue. Each record gives: D gene, J gene, clone size, V gene, CDR3 DNA, CDR3 protein. D genes are given only for firm matches. The size of a clone is reported for some rows only, either as once, few or many, or as a class for expanded clones.

>-|TRBJ2-4|-|TRBV19
TGTGCCAGTAGTATGGTTGAGGACATCCGGGCGAAAAACATTCAGTACTTC
CASSMVEDIRAKNIQYF
>-|TRBJ2-6|-|TRBV6-6
TGTGCCAGCAGTCCCCCCTTGGGGGGAAACAGGGCCAACGTCCTGACTTTC
CASSPPLGGNRANVLTF
>TRBD1|TRBJ1-2|-|TRBV6-5
TGTGCCAGCAGGGGACAGGGGGCTGGCTACACCTTC
CASRGQGAGYTF
>-|TRBJ1-2|-|TRBV27
TGTGCCAGCAGTTTGCTCCCGGGACTGACCTATGGCTACACCTTC
CASSLLPGLTYGYTF
>TRBD1|TRBJ1-2|-|TRBV3-1/TRBV3-2
TGTGCCAGCAGCCGAGATTTGACAGGGGGCGCTTATGGCTACACCTTC
CASSRDLTGGAYGYTF
>TRBD1|TRBJ2-5|-|TRBV5-1
TGCGCCAGCAGCTTGGGGCAGGGGGCCAAGACCCAGTACTTC
CASSLGQGAKTQYF
>TRBD2|TRBJ2-7|-|TRBV2
TGTGCCAGCAGTGCGGCTAGCGGGAGTATATCCTACGAGCAGTACTTC
CASSAASGSISYEQYF
>-|TRBJ2-6|once|TRBV11-2
TGTGCCAGCAGCCCTCAGGGTTGGTCTGGGGCCAACGTCCTGACTTTC
CASSPQGWSGANVLTF
>-|TRBJ2-1|medium-sized|TRBV11-1
TGTGCCAGCAGCTTAGCGCCGAGGACAGCCCCAGAAAAATACAATGAGCAGTTCTTC
CASSLAPRTAPEKYNEQFF
>TRBD1|TRBJ1-5|-|TRBV2
TGTGCCAGCAGTACAGACAGGGGGGGTAGCAATCAGCCCCAGCATTTT
CASSTDRGGSNQPQHF
>-|TRBJ2-7|-|TRBV4-1
TGCGCCAGCAGCCAATCCCCCACGGCCTACGAGCAGTACTTC
CASSQSPTAYEQYF
>TRBD1|TRBJ1-2|-|TRBV5-4
TGTGCCAGCAGCCCAGACAGGGGTGATGGCTACACCTTC
CASSPDRGDGYTF
>-|TRBJ2-3|-|TRBV6-9
TGTGCCAGCAGTTCAACAGGGCCCCCAGATACGCAGTATTTT
CASSSTGPPDTQYF
>TRBD1|TRBJ1-3|once|TRBV13
TGTGCCAGCAGCGAGGACAGGGGAAACACCATATATTTT
CASSEDRGNTIYF
>-|TRBJ1-2|-|TRBV5-5
TGTGCCAGCAGCTTGCAGGGCTATGGCTACACCTTC
CASSLQGYGYTF
>-|TRBJ2-3|-|TRBV19
TGTGCCAGTAGTAGGTCGACAGGCAACACAGATACGCAGTATTTT
CASSRSTGNTDTQYF
>-|TRBJ1-4|-|TRBV16
TGTGCCAGCAGCCAACGGTCTTCCACTAGTGAAAAACTGTTTTTT
CASSQRSSTSEKLFF
>-|TRBJ1-6|once|TRBV5-1
TGCGCCAGCAGCTTGAGAGGTGACAGGTCACCCCTCCACTTT
CASSLRGDRSPLHF
>TRBD1|TRBJ2-7|-|TRBV11-2
TGTGCCAGCAGCGATCGACAGGGGTCGGGGGAGCAGTACTTC
CASSDRQGSGEQYF
>TRBD1|TRBJ1-4|-|TRBV11-2
TGTGCCAGCAGCTTGGCAGGGGGCGGTTTTGGTGAAAAACTGTTTTTT
CASSLAGGGFGEKLFF
>-|TRBJ1-2|-|TRBV18
TGTGCCAGCTCACCTGATGAGAATTATGGCTACACCTTC
CASSPDENYGYTF
>TRBD2|TRBJ2-1|-|TRBV19
TGTGCCAGTAGTCTTTCCGGGACTAGTGTTCAGAATGAGCAGTTCTTC
CASSLSGTSVQNEQFF
>-|TRBJ1-1|few|TRBV18
TGTGCCAGCTCACCTCGGCGGGCAATGAACACTGAAGCTTTCTTT
CASSPRRAMNTEAFF
>TRBD2|TRBJ2-2|-|TRBV5-1
TGCGCCAGCAGCCCGGAGCGGGGGACGGGCACCGGGGAGCTGTTTTTT
CASSPERGTGTGELFF
>TRBD1|TRBJ2-1|-|TRBV11-2
TGTGCCAGCAGCTTAGGTGGGACGGGACAGGTAAATGAGCAGTTCTTC
CASSLGGTGQVNEQFF
>TRBD1|TRBJ1-4|-|TRBV6-2/TRBV6-3
TGTGCCAGCAGTGGACAGGCTAATGAAAAACTGTTTTTT
CASSGQANEKLFF
>-|TRBJ1-6|-|TRBV7-3
TGTGCCAGCAGCGGGGGGTATAATTCACCCCTCCACTTT
CASSGGYNSPLHF
>TRBD1|TRBJ1-3|few|TRBV5-1
TGCGCCAGCAGCACGGGACAGGAGGTCTCTGGAAACACCATATATTTT
CASSTGQEVSGNTIYF
>-|TRBJ1-2|-|TRBV6-6
TGTGCCAGCAGTTACAGGCCAGGGGTCCTCTATGGCTACACCTTC
CASSYRPGVLYGYTF
>-|TRBJ1-5|few|TRBV10-1
TGCGCCAGCAGTGCCGGGGATGGGCCCCAGCATTTT
CASSAGDGPQHF
>TRBD2|TRBJ2-5|-|TRBV28
TGTGCCAGCAGTCCTTCGGGGGGAGAGACCCAGTACTTC
CASSPSGGETQYF
>TRBD1|TRBJ2-2|-|TRBV11-2
TGTGCCAGCAGCTTTTTGACGACAGGGGAGTCCGGGGAGCTGTTTTTT
CASSFLTTGESGELFF
>-|TRBJ1-2|-|TRBV5-6
TGTGCCAGCAGCTTGGAGTTCGGGGAAGCTAACTATGGCTACACCTTC
CASSLEFGEANYGYTF
>TRBD1|TRBJ2-7|-|TRBV29-1
TGCAGCGTGGGTCAACAGGGGGCAGCCTACGAGCAGTACTTC
CSVGQQGAAYEQYF
>-|TRBJ2-1|-|TRBV19
TGTGCCAGTAGTCACGACAGGTTCTCCTACAATGAGCAGTTCTTC
CASSHDRFSYNEQFF
>TRBD1|TRBJ1-6|-|TRBV4-1
TGCGCCAGCAGCCGATCGACAGGGAGTAATTCACCCCTCCACTTT
CASSRSTGSNSPLHF
>TRBD1|TRBJ2-6|-|TRBV30
TGTGCCTGGGGGGACAGGGGGGTAACTGGGGCCAACGTCCTGACTTTC
CAWGDRGVTGANVLTF
>-|TRBJ2-1|-|TRBV21-1
TGTGCCAGCAGCAAATGGACAGTCTACAATGAGCAGTTCTTC
CASSKWTVYNEQFF
>TRBD1|TRBJ2-3|-|TRBV19
TGTGCCAGTAGTTTAGAAGGACAGGGGGCTATAGATACGCAGTATTTT
CASSLEGQGAIDTQYF
>TRBD1|TRBJ1-5|few|TRBV20-1
TGCAGTGCTACTGACAGGGAAAGCAATCAGCCCCAGCATTTT
CSATDRESNQPQHF
>-|TRBJ1-4|-|TRBV4-2
TGTGCCAGCAGCCAAGAATGGACACGCGGGGGGGAAAAACTGTTTTTT
CASSQEWTRGGEKLFF
>-|TRBJ1-6|few|TRBV5-1
TGCGCCAGCAGCTGGGAGGGAGTCTATAATTCACCCCTCCACTTT
CASSWEGVYNSPLHF
>-|TRBJ2-3|-|TRBV27
TGTGCCAGCCTACCTTCAGGTAGCGGCCCTAGCACAGATACGCAGTATTTT
CASLPSGSGPSTDTQYF
>-|TRBJ2-2|-|TRBV7-3
TGTGCCAGCAGCTTAGGGCCCAATCAAGAGCTGTTTTTT
CASSLGPNQELFF
>-|TRBJ1-4|-|TRBV5-1
TGCGCCAGCAGCTTGGGGCACAGAGCCCGGTCCAATGAAAAACTGTTTTTT
CASSLGHRARSNEKLFF
>TRBD1|TRBJ2-5|-|TRBV3-1/TRBV3-2
TGTGCCAGCAGCCAGGCGACAGGGCGCCAAGAGACCCAGTACTTC
CASSQATGRQETQYF
>TRBD1|TRBJ1-4|few|TRBV27
TGTGCCAGCAGTTTATCAGGGGGCAACGTATATCGAAAACTGTTTTTT
CASSLSGGNVYRKLFF
>TRBD2|TRBJ2-1|once|TRBV5-1
TGCGCCAGCAGCCCCGGACTAGCGGGAGGGCCGTCTATTGATGAGTCCTACAATGAGCAGTTCTTC
CASSPGLAGGPSIDESYNEQFF
>-|TRBJ1-5|-|TRBV6-5
TGTGCCAGCACCAGGGGTAATCAGCCCCAGCATTTT
CASTRGNQPQHF
>TRBD2|TRBJ2-6|-|TRBV5-4
TGTGCCAGCAGCAAGGGACTAACTGGGGCCAACGTCCTGACTTTC
CASSKGLTGANVLTF
>-|TRBJ1-5|few|TRBV19
TGTGCCAGTAGTATAGCCCCCGGTCAGCCCCAGCATTTT
CASSIAPGQPQHF
>-|TRBJ1-6|few|TRBV9
TGTGCCAGCCAAGACAGGCCTAATTCACCCCTCCACTTT
CASQDRPNSPLHF
>TRBD2|TRBJ2-2|medium-sized|TRBV24-1
TGTGCCACCAGTGAGGGAGGGATCGACACCGGGGAGCTGTTTTTT
CATSEGGIDTGELFF
>-|TRBJ1-5|-|TRBV9
TGTGCCAGCAGCCCCACCGGGGGAGGGCAGCCCCAGCATTTT
CASSPTGGGQPQHF
>-|TRBJ2-7|-|TRBV28
TGTGCCAGCAGTTTAACTAGCTCCGAGCAGTACTTC
CASSLTSSEQYF
>TRBD1|TRBJ1-2|few|TRBV2
TGTGCCAGAGGGACAGTGAGCCTCCAGGGGGGCTACACCTTC
CARGTVSLQGGYTF
>-|TRBJ1-6|-|TRBV27
TGTGCCAGCAGTTTATCTTCTTATTTACAGCTTAATTCACCCCTCCACTTT
CASSLSSYLQLNSPLHF
>-|TRBJ1-6|-|TRBV5-1
TGCGCCAGCAGCTTGGGGGGGGATCAGAATTCACCCCTCCACTTT
CASSLGGDQNSPLHF